These 9 T cell receptor beta chains share one sample of origin, sequenced in a study of blood T cell repertoires in COVID-19. Sequencing was performed with immunoSEQ multiplex PCR; in TCRdb, only in-frame clones are kept and a portion is missing. Among 170,000 or so clones listed, approximately 90% were seen once. Material: peripheral blood. The receptors shown here come from a woman in her 70s with COVID-19, enrolled during active disease.

J is TRBJ1-1 and V is TRBV7-9; possibly TRBD1 for D (6 bases). The CDR3 totals 14 residues. Germline loops: CDR1 SEHNR, CDR2 FQNEAQ (reference sequence). V lost 7 bases and J lost 5, with 17 bases in between. This CDR3 reads CASTKRGLGTEAFF. The CDR3 DNA sequence: TGTGCCAGCACCAAGAGGGGGTTGGGAACTGAAGCTTTCTTT.

The rearrangement joins TRBV3-1 (or the pseudogene TRBV3-2) to TRBJ2-1, with 9 positions matching TRBD2. J was trimmed by 6 bases and V by 4 bases; bases with no gene match: 10. Germline values: CDR1 LGHDT, CDR2 YNNKEL (reference sequence). The CDR3 length is 16 residues. The CDR3 region is CASSRGGGRGSNEQFF. Written as DNA, the CDR3 is TGTGCCAGCAGCCGAGGAGGCGGGAGGGGATCCAATGAGCAGTTCTTC.

This chain connects TRBV5-1 to TRBJ2-3; 12 positions agree with TRBD2. Losses at the gene ends were 3 bases for V and 3 bases for J; bases not matched to a gene: 5. CDR1 and CDR2 from the germline V gene are SGHRS and YFSETQ. The CDR3 has 16 amino acids. CDR3 DNA: TGCGCCAGCAGCTCCAAGACTAGCGGGAGTACAGATACGCAGTATTTT. Translation: CASSSKTSGSTDTQYF.

The chain links TRBV6-5 to TRBJ2-5; 7 bases map to TRBD1. V lost 6 bases and J lost 4; bases outside the gene matches: 8. The CDR3 contains 14 residues. Germline assignment: CDR1 MNHEY and CDR2 SVGAGI. The CDR3 loop is CASRTTGPIETQYF. The CDR3, as DNA: TGTGCCAGCAGGACGACAGGGCCCATAGAGACCCAGTACTTC.

This clone was counted a single time. The CDR3 region has the DNA TGTGCCAGCAGCCTCGACAGGGATAACTATGGCTACACCTTC. Translation gives CASSLDRDNYGYTF. V and J are TRBV5-4 and TRBJ1-2; TRBD1 matches at 7 bases. The trim removed 4 bases at V and 1 base at J, leaving 4 bases unmatched. CDR1 is SGHNT and CDR2 is YYREEE in the germline V gene (reference sequence). CDR3 length equals 14 residues.

The genes are TRBV24-1 and TRBJ2-1; 11 bases are a match to TRBD1. V lost 4 bases to trimming and J lost 3 bases; unmatched junction nucleotides: 4. CDR1 KGHDR and CDR2 SFDVKD come from the germline V gene. There are 16 residues in the CDR3. The DNA of the CDR3 is TGTGCCACCAGTGACACCGGGACAGGGGGCTACAATGAGCAGTTCTTC. Translation: CATSDTGTGGYNEQFF.

The chain combines TRBV11-2 with TRBJ1-5, with TRBD1 matching 9 bases. The CDR3 runs to 15 residues. V trimming: 2 bases; J trimming: 7 bases; junction bases outside the gene matches: 6. Germline V gene lookup returns CDR1 SGHAT and CDR2 FQNNGV. CDR3 sequence reads: CASSLQGTGLQPQHF. The CDR3 bases are TGTGCCAGCAGCTTACAGGGGACAGGGCTGCAGCCCCAGCATTTT.

This chain connects TRBV28 to TRBJ2-7; 7 bases are shared with TRBD1. The CDR3 consists of 18 residues. CDR1 and CDR2 from the germline V gene are MDHEN and SYDVKM. The V segment lost 2 bases and the J segment 0 bases; nucleotides outside the gene matches: 13. CDR3: CASSLTGLGGKSSYEQYF. In DNA form, the CDR3 reads TGTGCCAGCAGTTTAACGGGCTTAGGGGGCAAGAGCTCCTACGAGCAGTACTTC.

The chain joins TRBV3-1 (or the pseudogene TRBV3-2) to TRBJ2-2; perhaps TRBD1 as D (6 bases). The CDR3 spans 13 residues. Germline values: CDR1 LGHDT, CDR2 YNNKEL (reference sequence). Trimming removed 3 bases at V and 6 bases at J, with 8 bases between. The CDR3 region has the DNA TGTGCCAGCAGCCATCAGGGGTCCGGGGAGCTGTTTTTT. Translating gives CASSHQGSGELFF.